This record looks at one T cell receptor beta chain sequence and its context. The data belong to a study of blood T cell repertoires in COVID-19. Study background: COVID-19 samples, acute and convalescent, were from the United States, Italy and Spain. T cells, B-cell-depleted T cells, or PBMCs supplied cDNA or gDNA.

How the authors handled the data: It was from reference gene primer amplification that nucleated cell counts were estimated. Assay: immunoSEQ multiplex PCR; the TCRdb copy retains only in-frame clones and omits some. For V, J and clone size, that table is used; D and trimming come from the DNA. The sample shows roughly 520,000 clones, around 89% of them seen only once. The germline CDR1 and CDR2 sequences are SGHVS and FNYEAQ. Trimming removed 4 bases at V and 10 bases at J, with 22 bases between. There are 15 residues in the CDR3. Recruitment covered fewer than 25 US areas and drew participants whose ages spanned about 18 to 90 years.

Source material: PBMCs or T cells enriched from blood (not recorded which). This chain joins TRBV7-6 and TRBJ1-2; weak D call: TRBD1 (5 bases). The clonotype comes from a middle-aged woman who had recovered from COVID-19. The CDR3 bases are TGTGCCAGCAGCTCGCGTAATCGGGGGTATATGGACTACACCTTC. Its protein product is CASSSRNRGYMDYTF.